A selection of T cell receptor beta chains follows, all from one sample in a study of blood T cell repertoires in COVID-19. Data came from immunoSEQ multiplex PCR; TCRdb stores just in-frame clones and leaves some out. The sample consists of hundreds of thousands of clones, approximately 85% of them appearing once. Material for sequencing was peripheral blood. These receptor sequences come from a man in his forties with acute or convalescent COVID-19. Both conserved end residues are part of each CDR3. Each record gives: J gene, clone size, V gene, D gene, CDR3 DNA, CDR3 protein. D genes are given only for firm matches. Clone size is shown for a subset of rows, as once, few, many or a class of expanded clone.

J: TRBJ2-6
size: NA
V: TRBV6-5
D: NA
DNA: TGTGCCAGTACAGGCTCGAGTGGGGCCAACGTCCTGACTTTC
CDR3: CASTGSSGANVLTF

J: TRBJ2-3
size: once
V: TRBV19
D: TRBD1
DNA: TGTGCCAGCGGACAGGGTAGGAAAGAAGATACGCAGTATTTT
CDR3: CASGQGRKEDTQYF

J: TRBJ1-1
size: NA
V: TRBV6-5
D: NA
DNA: TGTGCCAGCAGCATCGGGGGGAACACTGAAGCTTTCTTT
CDR3: CASSIGGNTEAFF

J: TRBJ1-6
size: NA
V: TRBV6-5
D: NA
DNA: TGTGCCAGCACCGGTCGGGATAATTCACCCCTCCACTTT
CDR3: CASTGRDNSPLHF

J: TRBJ1-1
size: NA
V: TRBV6-5
D: NA
DNA: TGTGCCAGCAGTTTCCAGGGATCTAACACTGAAGCTTTCTTT
CDR3: CASSFQGSNTEAFF

J: TRBJ2-1
size: NA
V: TRBV24-1
D: TRBD2
DNA: TGTGCCACCAGTGGCGGCCCTAGCGGGGGGGCCCTCTCCTACAATGAGCAGTTCTTC
CDR3: CATSGGPSGGALSYNEQFF

J: TRBJ2-3
size: NA
V: TRBV7-2
D: TRBD2
DNA: TGTGCCAGCAGCTTAGAACTCGGGGGGGCCGCAGATACGCAGTATTTT
CDR3: CASSLELGGAADTQYF

J: TRBJ2-5
size: NA
V: TRBV5-5
D: NA
DNA: TGTGCCAGCAGCACGACAGTTTACCAAGAGACCCAGTACTTC
CDR3: CASSTTVYQETQYF

J: TRBJ1-4
size: NA
V: TRBV28
D: TRBD1
DNA: TGTGCCAGCCGTTCCCCGCCGGGACAGGTTGGGGAGGGGGAAAAACTGTTTTTT
CDR3: CASRSPPGQVGEGEKLFF

J: TRBJ1-2
size: NA
V: TRBV19
D: NA
DNA: TGTGCCAGTAGTTCAGTGGGTAGTCGTGAGGCTGGCTACACCTTC
CDR3: CASSSVGSREAGYTF

J: TRBJ2-5
size: NA
V: TRBV3-1/TRBV3-2
D: TRBD2
DNA: TGTGCCAGCAGCCAAGATCTTACTAGCGGGGGACTCTCGGAGACCCAGTACTTC
CDR3: CASSQDLTSGGLSETQYF